The rows below give T cell receptor beta chains drawn from one sample of a study of blood T cell repertoires in COVID-19. The table came from immunoSEQ multiplex PCR; TCRdb's copy has only in-frame clones and leaves some out. Among some 100,000 clones, around 80% were seen once, and the ten largest hold 5% to 7.5%. Sequencing input: peripheral blood. Receptors were obtained from a man aged 65 to 79 with acute or convalescent COVID-19. CDR3s include the opening cysteine and the closing phenylalanine or tryptophan. Each record gives: V gene, clone size, CDR3 protein. Expanded clones get a size class; other rows say once, few or many, or leave the size out.

v_call: TRBV3-1/TRBV3-2; clone_size: few; cdr3_aa: CASGHKGTQYF
v_call: TRBV2; clone_size: NA; cdr3_aa: CASRMTVTNTEAFF
v_call: TRBV10-3; clone_size: NA; cdr3_aa: CAIKKNDGQGARNEQYF
v_call: TRBV7-2; clone_size: NA; cdr3_aa: CASSSNLGLAGFNEQFF
v_call: TRBV7-8; clone_size: NA; cdr3_aa: CASSVGLFTGELFF
v_call: TRBV5-4; clone_size: NA; cdr3_aa: CASSYSGGYQETQYF
v_call: TRBV7-3; clone_size: NA; cdr3_aa: CASSRHMGDRGRETQYF
v_call: TRBV3-1/TRBV3-2; clone_size: NA; cdr3_aa: CASSQSGTGASPLHF
v_call: TRBV6-5; clone_size: NA; cdr3_aa: CASSEGPWGTEAFF
v_call: TRBV11-2; clone_size: NA; cdr3_aa: CASSFGQVSSYNEQFF
v_call: TRBV2; clone_size: NA; cdr3_aa: CASVGGFVEAFF
v_call: TRBV7-8; clone_size: NA; cdr3_aa: CASNRQTPNTGELFF
v_call: TRBV5-5; clone_size: few; cdr3_aa: CASSSGTGIGNQPQHF
v_call: TRBV28; clone_size: NA; cdr3_aa: CASTPAGFAQPQHF
v_call: TRBV9; clone_size: NA; cdr3_aa: CASSSVGAQDGYTF
v_call: TRBV29-1; clone_size: NA; cdr3_aa: CSVEGDREFWYGYTF